This is a list of T cell receptor beta chains from one sample in a study of beta chain features in type 1 diabetes. Profiled with immunoSEQ multiplex PCR; TCRdb holds only in-frame clones, not every one. The sample carries hundreds of thousands of clones, under 15% recorded once. Sequenced input: naive CD4+ T cells from blood. These receptors were taken from a man aged 18 to 29 with type 1 diabetes. CDR3s leave out the opening cysteine and the closing phenylalanine or tryptophan. Fields, in order: CDR3 protein, J gene, V gene, clone size. Clone size, where shown, is once, few, many, or a class for clones that have expanded.

CDR3 protein: ASSVGQDTNYGYT
J gene: TRBJ1-2
V gene: TRBV28
clone size: -

CDR3 protein: ASTLPSGPLGQETQY
J gene: TRBJ2-5
V gene: TRBV5-4
clone size: few

CDR3 protein: AWSVRGPGSNQPQH
J gene: TRBJ1-5
V gene: TRBV30
clone size: few

CDR3 protein: ASSQDRTGTGNTIY
J gene: TRBJ1-3
V gene: TRBV4-1
clone size: -

CDR3 protein: ASTETAGGEQY
J gene: TRBJ2-7
V gene: TRBV25-1
clone size: -

CDR3 protein: AWSDPGTTNEKLF
J gene: TRBJ1-4
V gene: TRBV30
clone size: -

CDR3 protein: AISGAGETQY
J gene: TRBJ2-5
V gene: TRBV10-3
clone size: -

CDR3 protein: ASSVGGAVAEAF
J gene: TRBJ1-1
V gene: TRBV28
clone size: few

CDR3 protein: ASDKPQETQY
J gene: TRBJ2-5
V gene: TRBV30
clone size: -

CDR3 protein: ASGRQENYGYT
J gene: TRBJ1-2
V gene: TRBV6-6
clone size: -

CDR3 protein: ASSGGGENSPLH
J gene: TRBJ1-6
V gene: TRBV18
clone size: -

CDR3 protein: ASSAGGPYSNQPQH
J gene: TRBJ1-5
V gene: TRBV6-1
clone size: few

CDR3 protein: ASSTGQVGYT
J gene: TRBJ1-2
V gene: TRBV6-5
clone size: -

CDR3 protein: ASSGLYENSPLH
J gene: TRBJ1-6
V gene: TRBV9
clone size: few

CDR3 protein: ASSSGESTDTQY
J gene: TRBJ2-3
V gene: TRBV18
clone size: -

CDR3 protein: ASSEEPGNQPQH
J gene: TRBJ1-5
V gene: TRBV2
clone size: -

CDR3 protein: AWSVPLIEQF
J gene: TRBJ2-1
V gene: TRBV30
clone size: few

CDR3 protein: ASRRRRDEQY
J gene: TRBJ2-7
V gene: TRBV28
clone size: few

CDR3 protein: ASSIPLGGYSNQPQH
J gene: TRBJ1-5
V gene: TRBV19
clone size: few

CDR3 protein: ASSVRQGSNYGYT
J gene: TRBJ1-2
V gene: TRBV9
clone size: -

CDR3 protein: SVSGTGLYGYT
J gene: TRBJ1-2
V gene: TRBV29-1
clone size: -

CDR3 protein: ASSSRLEGANEQF
J gene: TRBJ2-1
V gene: TRBV5-4
clone size: -